The clone carrying this TCR beta chain came up many times. Its specificity is unknown. The CDR3 runs 15 residues. Germline trimming cut 5 bases from V and 2 bases from J; bases unmatched to any gene: 6. CDR1 and CDR2 from the germline V gene are WNHNN and SYGVQD (reference sequence). This sample was taken from a study of post-analysis software for immune sequencing data. Study-level information: Some patients lacked subtype; others had relapsing-remitting, secondary progressive or progressive-relapsing disease.

Tagging with unique molecular identifiers was a feature of the TCR beta cDNA libraries. TCRdb passed the PCR reads through MiXCR, listing each CDR3 protein once. Here the sample spans roughly 180,000 distinct CDR3 sequences, approximately 30% being singletons. Broader study findings: Compared with controls, patients showed significantly lower normalized Chao1 diversity. Under the F measure, samples that were prepared in one batch clustered strongly together. The study found TRBV5-6, TRBV5-1 and TRBV20-1 among five or six TRBV segments more frequent in patients than controls.

The origin of this receptor is a girl aged 10 to 17 with multiple sclerosis. Material: blood. This chain links TRBV10-1 with TRBJ2-1; 7 positions agree with TRBD2. The CDR3: CASSWGGDAYNEQFF. CDR3 coding DNA: TGCGCCAGCAGTTGGGGAGGGGACGCCTACAATGAGCAGTTCTTC.